This is a list of T cell receptor beta chains from one sample in a study of T cell changes during pregnancy in multiple sclerosis. Clones were read by immunoSEQ multiplex PCR, and TCRdb kept only the in-frame ones, dropping some. The sample comprises roughly 40,000 clones, approximately 92% of which are singletons, and almost 2% rests with the top ten. The source was CD4+ T cells from peripheral blood mononuclear cells, collected after pregnancy. The source is a female donor in good health, enrolled as a control in a pregnancy study. CDR3s include the opening cysteine and the closing phenylalanine or tryptophan. A D gene is named only where the DNA matches it firmly. Size is omitted from some rows. Given values are once, few, many or a class for expanded clones.

clone_size | j_call | cdr3_length | d_call | v_call | cdr3_nt | cdr3_aa
- | TRBJ1-1 | 18 | TRBD1 | TRBV5-1 | TGCGCCAGCAGCTCGGAGGGGGGCAGGGGGCGAATGAACACTGAAGCTTTCTTT | CASSSEGGRGRMNTEAFF
- | TRBJ2-2 | 15 | - | TRBV11-2 | TGTGCCAGCAGCTTAGTCAAGTACGAGATCGGGGAGCTGTTTTTT | CASSLVKYEIGELFF
- | TRBJ1-5 | 18 | TRBD1 | TRBV28 | TGTGCCAGCAGTACATTTTGGGACAGGGAGAGTGGCAATCAGCCCCAGCATTTT | CASSTFWDRESGNQPQHF
- | TRBJ2-2 | 16 | - | TRBV6-1 | TGTGCCAGCAGTGAAGCTCGCCAGGGGTGGGACGGGGAGCTGTTTTTT | CASSEARQGWDGELFF
few | TRBJ2-2 | 15 | TRBD2 | TRBV5-4 | TGTGCCAGCAGCGTTGGGCGGGGGGCCCCCGGGGAGCTGTTTTTT | CASSVGRGAPGELFF
- | TRBJ1-1 | 16 | - | TRBV27 | TGTGCCAGCAGTCCCCGGAGGTCTGCGACGAACACTGAAGCTTTCTTT | CASSPRRSATNTEAFF
- | TRBJ2-3 | 17 | - | TRBV14 | TGTGCCAGCAGCCAATTCCGTCAGGCCCAGGGCACAGATACGCAGTATTTT | CASSQFRQAQGTDTQYF
- | TRBJ2-3 | 14 | - | TRBV6-6 | TGTGCCAGCAGTCCCCAGGGGACGGGAGATACGCAGTATTTT | CASSPQGTGDTQYF
- | TRBJ1-2 | 13 | TRBD1 | TRBV11-2 | TGTGCCAGCAGCTCCTCCCCAGGGGGAGGCTACACCTTC | CASSSSPGGGYTF
- | TRBJ1-2 | 11 | - | TRBV30 | TGTGCCTGGATCAGGGTTGATGGCTACACCTTC | CAWIRVDGYTF
- | TRBJ2-1 | 13 | - | TRBV28 | TGTGCCGTATGGGCCAGGGGATCAAATGAGCAGTTCTTC | CAVWARGSNEQFF
- | TRBJ2-2 | 15 | - | TRBV5-1 | TGCGCCAGCAGCCCCGGGGCGGGAACCACCGGGGAGCTGTTTTTT | CASSPGAGTTGELFF
- | TRBJ1-4 | 14 | TRBD1 | TRBV6-6 | TGTGCCAGCACCAGGGACAGGGGCTTAGAAAAACTGTTTTTT | CASTRDRGLEKLFF
- | TRBJ1-1 | 14 | - | TRBV25-1 | TGTGCCAGCAGGAAAACAGGTCGGAACACTGAAGCTTTCTTT | CASRKTGRNTEAFF
- | TRBJ2-2 | 16 | - | TRBV18 | TGTGCCAGCTCACCACAGCTGGGGGAGGACACCGGGGAGCTGTTTTTT | CASSPQLGEDTGELFF
- | TRBJ1-1 | 15 | TRBD1 | TRBV18 | TGTGCCAGCTCACTACAGGGGGCCTCCAACACTGAAGCTTTCTTT | CASSLQGASNTEAFF
- | TRBJ2-3 | 14 | - | TRBV19 | TGTGCCAGTAGTATACGGACTACCACAGATACGCAGTATTTT | CASSIRTTTDTQYF
- | TRBJ1-2 | 15 | TRBD1 | TRBV27 | TGTGCCAGCAGTCTCCGGGACAGGGGCGGCTATGGCTACACCTTC | CASSLRDRGGYGYTF
- | TRBJ2-1 | 13 | - | TRBV2 | TGTGCCAGCAGCGGGAGCTCCTACAATGAGCAGTTCTTC | CASSGSSYNEQFF
few | TRBJ2-4 | 14 | - | TRBV15 | TGTGCCACCAGCAGAGAAAAGTACGGAGACATTCAGTACTTC | CATSREKYGDIQYF
- | TRBJ2-3 | 16 | - | TRBV21-1 | TGTGCCAGCAGCAAGAGGCTCCTTAGGGAGGGAGATACGCAGTATTTT | CASSKRLLREGDTQYF
- | TRBJ1-4 | 13 | - | TRBV29-1 | TGCAGCGTCCTCCGGGACAACAATGAAAAACTGTTTTTT | CSVLRDNNEKLFF
- | TRBJ2-3 | 16 | TRBD2 | TRBV19 | TGTGCCAGTAGTACGGCTAGCGGGGCTAGCACAGATACGCAGTATTTT | CASSTASGASTDTQYF
- | TRBJ1-5 | 13 | - | TRBV2 | TGTGCCAGCAGGCGAAGCGAACATCAGCCCCAGCATTTT | CASRRSEHQPQHF
- | TRBJ2-6 | 11 | - | TRBV20-1 | TGCAGTGCAGCGGAGGCCAACGTCCTGACTTTC | CSAAEANVLTF
- | TRBJ2-1 | 17 | - | TRBV4-1 | TGCGCCAGCAGCCAACCTAGGAGGGGGCCAGTAGGTAATGAGCAGTTCTTC | CASSQPRRGPVGNEQFF
- | TRBJ2-5 | 14 | TRBD1 | TRBV9 | TGTGCCAGCACGAGGGGGACAGGGGGCGAGACCCAGTACTTC | CASTRGTGGETQYF
- | TRBJ2-6 | 18 | - | TRBV11-2 | TGTGCCAGCAGCTCCCTACAGGGAACCTACTCTGGGGCCAACGTCCTGACTTTC | CASSSLQGTYSGANVLTF
- | TRBJ1-6 | 15 | TRBD1 | TRBV2 | TGTGCCAGCAGTGAAGAGGGGACAGGGACTTCACCCCTCCACTTT | CASSEEGTGTSPLHF
- | TRBJ2-1 | 18 | - | TRBV5-1 | TGCGCCAGCAGCTTGGAATTTAGGAGCGGCGGCTCCTACAATGAGCAGTTCTTC | CASSLEFRSGGSYNEQFF
- | TRBJ2-2 | 13 | - | TRBV4-1 | TGCGCCAGCAGCCAAGATCTGTCCGGGGAGCTGTTTTTT | CASSQDLSGELFF
- | TRBJ2-5 | 16 | - | TRBV4-1 | TGCGCCAGCAGCCAAGAGTCCCAGGGTGGGGTAGAGACCCAGTACTTC | CASSQESQGGVETQYF
- | TRBJ1-3 | 14 | - | TRBV5-3 | TGTGCCAGAGCCCCCCCAGGGATCGGAAACACCATATATTTT | CARAPPGIGNTIYF
- | TRBJ1-5 | 14 | TRBD1 | TRBV5-1 | TGCGCCAGCAGCACGACAGGGCTCCACCAGCCCCAGCATTTT | CASSTTGLHQPQHF
- | TRBJ2-3 | 15 | - | TRBV7-6 | TGTGCCAGCAGCTTAAGAACGGGTGGCACAGATACGCAGTATTTT | CASSLRTGGTDTQYF